The 27 T cell receptor beta chains given below trace back to one sample, sequenced in a study of breast tumors, draining lymph nodes, adjacent tissues. Axillary draining lymph nodes of breast cancer patients supplied the node samples. TCRdb used MiXCR to reprocess the multiplex PCR reads, holding one entry per CDR3 protein. The sample shows about 180,000 distinct CDR3 sequences, approximately 30% of them seen only once. The sample consisted of axillary lymph node tissue. These TCRs come from a female donor with breast cancer. Some clones in this sample may be carry-over from other donors' samples.

This clonotype was detected many times. The chain has TRBV4-2 and TRBJ2-6; D remains unclear. Germline V CDR1 and CDR2: LGHNA, YNFKEQ. This CDR3 comprises 15 residues. V gave up 0 bases and J gave up 0 bases, with 3 bases separating them. CDR3 region: CASSQENSGANVLTF. Here the CDR3 DNA reads TGTGCCAGCAGCCAAGAAAACTCTGGGGCCAACGTCCTGACTTTC.

This clonotype was seen more than once but under ten times. The chain recombines TRBV2 with TRBJ2-2, with TRBD1 matching 7 bases. Looked up from germline, CDR1 is SNHLY and CDR2 is FYNNEI. There are 16 residues in the CDR3. V was pared by 5 bases and J by 9 bases, with 15 bases of the junction left unmatched. The DNA of the CDR3 is TGTGCCAGCAGTTTATCGGTGGGGACAGCCCACCGGGAGCTGTTTTTT. This translates into CASSLSVGTAHRELFF.

Regarding this clonotype: This may be a read error: a much more frequent sequence differs by one nucleotide. V gene TRBV6-2 or TRBV6-3 combines with J gene TRBJ1-4, with D possibly TRBD1 on 5 matching bases. The CDR3 runs 15 residues. Germline-derived CDR1 and CDR2 are MNHEY and SVGEGT. The CDR3 sequence: CACSSRWGNNEKLFF. CDR3 nucleotide sequence: TGTGCCTGCAGTAGCCGTTGGGGGAACAATGAAAAACTGTTTTTT.

This clonotype was recorded many times. The chain links TRBV20-1 to TRBJ2-1; D unresolved. The CDR3 contains 16 residues. The V gene lost 1 base and the J gene lost 4 bases, with 17 bases spanning the gap. Germline-derived CDR1 and CDR2 are DFQATT and SNEGSKA (reference sequence). The DNA for the CDR3 is TGCAGTGCTAGAGGCCTAGGAAGGGATAGTTACAATGAGCAGTTCTTC. Protein sequence: CSARGLGRDSYNEQFF.

This clonotype was observed at least ten times. This rearrangement joins TRBV12-3 or TRBV12-4 to TRBJ2-2; tentatively, D is TRBD1 (7 bases). Deletions cut 5 bases from V and 6 bases from J, with 13 bases between. The CDR3 totals 14 residues. The CDR3 DNA reads TGTGCCAGCAGTAACAGGGGAGGCTCCGGGGAGCTGTTTTTT. The encoded protein is CASSNRGGSGELFF.

This clonotype showed up many times. A single base separates this from a much larger clone, so it may be a read error. The V and J genes are TRBV5-8 and TRBJ2-1; tentative D call: TRBD2 (6 bases). V lost 3 bases and J lost 2, with 12 bases in between. Germline V gives CDR1 SGHTS, CDR2 YDEGEE. The CDR3 runs to 15 residues. CDR3 in amino acids: CASSYVAAPYNEQFF. The CDR3 bases are TGTGCCAGCAGCTACGTAGCGGCACCCTACAATGAGCAGTTCTTC.

This clonotype was recorded many times. The genes are TRBV20-1 and TRBJ2-5; TRBD2 agrees at 10 bases. The CDR3 contains 14 residues. Germline values: CDR1 DFQATT, CDR2 SNEGSKA (reference sequence). The J segment lost 4 bases and the V segment lost 7 bases, leaving 9 bases of the junction unmatched. The CDR3 bases are TGCAGTGTTCCGGAAGCGGGGGGGCTAGAGACCCAGTACTTC. Translation: CSVPEAGGLETQYF.

This clonotype has a count of ten or more. V gene TRBV27 combines with J gene TRBJ2-5; 7 nucleotides line up with TRBD2. Germline V gene sequence: CDR1 MNHEY, CDR2 SMNVEV (reference sequence). V lost 7 bases and J lost 2; bases outside the gene matches: 4. The CDR3 is 13 amino acids. This CDR3 is CASKFSGQETQYF. The CDR3 region has the DNA TGTGCCAGCAAATTTAGCGGGCAAGAGACCCAGTACTTC.

Of note for this clonotype: This may stem from a read error, because a much larger clone lies one nucleotide away. The rearrangement joins TRBV7-8 to TRBJ1-3; a possible D gene is TRBD1 (6 bases). This CDR3 region has 15 residues. The germline CDR1 and CDR2 sequences are SGHVS and FQNEAQ. The CDR3 sequence is CANSRTGTSGNTIYF. The DNA of the CDR3 is TGTGCCAACAGCCGAACAGGGACCTCTGGAAACACCATATATTTT. Drawing the rest from reference TRBV7-8 and TRBJ1-3, the complete variable domain is GAGVSQSPRYKVAKRGQDVALRCDPISGHVSLFWYQQALGQGPEFLTYFQNEAQLDKSGLPSDRFFAERPEGSVSTLKIQRTQQEDSAVYLCANSRTGTSGNTIYFGEGSWLTVV.

V and J are TRBV20-1 and TRBJ2-3; possible D gene TRBD2, 5 bases. Germline CDR1 DFQATT, CDR2 SNEGSKA (reference sequence). The CDR3 is made up of 13 amino acids. V lost 2 bases and J lost 6, with 12 bases in between. The CDR3 region is CSARPRGTDTQYF. CDR3 coding DNA: TGCAGTGCTAGACCTCGGGGTACGGATACGCAGTATTTT.

On this clonotype itself: A much larger clone differs by one base, so this may be a read error. This chain uses TRBV6-4 with TRBJ1-2; D gene ambiguous. The CDR3 runs 13 residues. V lost 9 bases to trimming and J lost 6 bases, with 17 bases between them. Germline V gene sequence: CDR1 MRHNA, CDR2 SNTAGT. CDR3 region: CASRREGFHGYTF. The CDR3 coding sequence is TGTGCCAGTAGGCGAGAAGGTTTTCATGGCTACACCTTC.

This clonotype was observed at least ten times. This rearrangement joins TRBV10-3 to TRBJ1-5; tentatively, D is TRBD1 (5 bases). From germline, CDR1 is ENHRY and CDR2 SYGVKD. The CDR3 runs to 16 residues. V lost 0 bases and J 0 bases, leaving 9 bases between the germline ends. The CDR3 sequence is CAISESRADSNQPQHF. The CDR3 region has the DNA TGTGCCATCAGTGAGTCCAGGGCGGATAGCAATCAGCCCCAGCATTTT.

Ten or more counts support this clonotype. V gene TRBV19 combines with J gene TRBJ2-7; 10 nucleotides match TRBD1. V dropped 3 bases and J dropped 5; count of bases not matched to a gene: 10. CDR1 and CDR2 from the germline V gene are LNHDA and SQIVND (reference sequence). The CDR3 sequence is 16 residues long. The CDR3 DNA follows: TGTGCCAGTAGTATCTTCCCGGGACAGGGGACCCACGAGCAGTACTTC. Protein sequence: CASSIFPGQGTHEQYF.

Remarks on this clonotype: This clone may be a read error of a much larger clone one base away. The gene calls are TRBV30 and TRBJ1-3; D remains unclear. Germline V lookup: CDR1 GTSNPN, CDR2 SVGIG (reference sequence). CDR3 size: 12 residues. DNA of the CDR3: TGTGCCTGGACTGATTCTGAAAACACCATATATTTT. Amino acid sequence: CAWTDSENTIYF.

About this clonotype itself: A much larger clone sits a single nucleotide away, making a read error possible. V gene TRBV20-1 combines with J gene TRBJ2-5; TRBD2 agrees at 9 bases. The CDR3 spans 14 residues. Germline CDR1 DFQATT, CDR2 SNEGSKA (reference sequence). CDR3 bases: TGCAGTGCTAGGCGGACTAGCGAGCAAGCGACCCAGTACTTC. Translation gives CSARRTSEQATQYF.

This clonotype was recorded at least ten times. This chain joins TRBV20-1 and TRBJ2-1; the D gene is possibly TRBD2 (6 bases). Trimming took 6 bases from V and 4 from J, leaving 22 bases between them. The germline CDR1 and CDR2 sequences are DFQATT and SNEGSKA (reference sequence). The CDR3 length is 16 residues. As DNA, the CDR3 is TGCAGTGCCGTGACTAGGCGGAGGGGTAATTACAATGAGCAGTTCTTC. Translated: CSAVTRRRGNYNEQFF.

This CDR3 reads CASSLATDYGYTF. For the CDR3, the DNA is TGCGCCAGCAGCTTGGCAACGGACTATGGCTACACCTTC. This chain links TRBV5-1 with TRBJ1-2, with unresolved D. Germline CDR1 and CDR2: SGHRS and YFSETQ. The CDR3 runs 13 residues. The ends were cut back, 0 bases at V and 3 bases at J, with 6 bases in the middle.

CDR3 nucleotides: TGTGCCAGCAGCCAAGGGGGGGCGTACACCGGGGAGCTGTTTTTT. Translation: CASSQGGAYTGELFF. The chain recombines TRBV7-2 with TRBJ2-2, with D perhaps matching TRBD2 (7 bases). The CDR3 contains 15 residues. The germline V gene encodes CDR1 SGHTA and CDR2 FQGNSA. Trimming took 5 bases from V and 3 from J, leaving 13 bases between them.

This clonotype was recorded at least ten times. The V and J genes are TRBV7-8 and TRBJ2-2; 9 nucleotides agree with TRBD2. With V trimmed by 5 bases and J by 6 bases, 4 bases remained unmatched. CDR1 and CDR2 from the germline V gene are SGHVS and FQNEAQ. The CDR3 consists of 14 residues. The CDR3 here is CASSGTSTAGELFF. For the CDR3, the DNA is TGTGCCAGCAGCGGGACTAGCACGGCCGGGGAGCTGTTTTTT.

Many counts were recorded for this clonotype. The CDR3 nucleotides read TGTGCCAGCAGCCAAGATCTGAGACCCGAGCAGTACTTC. This translates into CASSQDLRPEQYF. J is TRBJ2-7 and V is TRBV3-1, with no clear D. The CDR3 runs to 13 residues. Germline V lookup: CDR1 LGHDT, CDR2 YNNKEL (reference sequence). Trimming removed 0 bases from V and 6 bases from J, with 9 bases in between.

This clonotype was counted a few times. This chain links TRBV6-1 with TRBJ1-2; D not certain. CDR3 size: 13 residues. Germline V CDR1 and CDR2: MNHNS, SASEGT. V was clipped by 3 bases and J by 8 bases, with 13 bases between them. The CDR3: CASSDRDPGGYTF. The CDR3 nucleotides read TGTGCCAGCAGTGACCGGGATCCGGGGGGCTACACCTTC.

This clonotype was counted many times. The chain employs TRBV19 and TRBJ2-7; 7 nucleotides agree with TRBD1. The trim removed 6 bases at V and 1 base at J, leaving 9 bases unmatched. The CDR3 loop spans 15 amino acids. CDR1 LNHDA and CDR2 SQIVND come from the germline V gene (reference sequence). For the CDR3, the DNA is TGTGCCAGTAGACCTCCGGGACAGCAATCCTACGAGCAGTACTTC. Translating it yields CASRPPGQQSYEQYF.

Points on this clonotype: Given a much more abundant clone one base away, this may be a read error. The chain carries TRBV6-5 and TRBJ2-6; TRBD1 agrees at 7 bases. This CDR3 has 15 amino acids. Germline V lookup: CDR1 MNHEY, CDR2 SVGAGI. V gave up 8 bases and J gave up 1 base; unmatched junction bases: 5. Here the CDR3 reads CASCKQGSGANVLTF. CDR3 nucleotides: TGTGCCAGCTGCAAACAGGGGTCTGGGGCCAACGTCCTGACTTTC.

This clonotype was observed at least ten times. The chain joins TRBV14 to TRBJ2-1, with a possible D match to TRBD2 (6 bases). CDR3 length: 12 residues. Germline assignment: CDR1 SGHDN and CDR2 FVKESK. V was clipped by 4 bases and J by 15 bases, with 16 bases between them. Here the CDR3 DNA reads TGTGCCAGCAGCCGTATAGATAGGGAGGTGTTCTTC. Translating gives CASSRIDREVFF.

At least ten counts were recorded for this clonotype. The CDR3: CAWRGGSSYNSPLHF. CDR3 nucleotides: TGTGCCTGGCGTGGGGGGAGCTCCTATAATTCACCCCTCCACTTT. This sequence joins TRBV30 and TRBJ1-6; D possibly corresponds to TRBD1 (5 bases). V was shortened by 5 bases and J by 0 bases, with 11 bases between the two germline ends. The CDR3 totals 15 residues. CDR1 is GTSNPN, CDR2 SVGIG, per germline (reference sequence).

The V call is TRBV2, the J call TRBJ2-5, with 10 bases lining up with TRBD2. Losses at the gene ends were 11 bases for V and 8 bases for J; bases not matched to a gene: 8. Germline lookup yields CDR1 SNHLY and CDR2 FYNNEI. CDR3 length: 12 amino acids. CDR3: CAHSAGGQTQYF. In DNA, the CDR3 is TGTGCCCATTCAGCGGGGGGGCAAACCCAGTACTTC. The complete variable domain, with remaining parts taken from reference TRBV2 and TRBJ2-5, reads EPEVTQTPSHQVTQMGQEVILRCVPISNHLYFYWYRQILGQKVEFLVSFYNNEISEKSEIFDDQFSVERPDGSNFTLKIRSTKLEDSAMYFCAHSAGGQTQYFGPGTRLLVL.

In this sample, this clonotype turned up many times. CDR3: CASSPGQGGDEKLFF. DNA of the CDR3: TGTGCCAGCAGCCCGGGACAGGGCGGGGATGAAAAACTGTTTTTT. This sequence joins TRBV7-2 and TRBJ1-4, with 9 bases aligning to TRBD1. This CDR3 is 15 amino acids long. V was clipped by 5 bases and J by 6 bases; unmatched bases: 7. Germline values: CDR1 SGHTA, CDR2 FQGNSA.